These 18 T cell receptor beta chains originate from one sample sequenced in a study of blood T cell repertoires in COVID-19. Libraries were prepared by immunoSEQ multiplex PCR; TCRdb keeps only in-frame clonotypes and omits some of them. The sample contains roughly 100,000 clones, over 75% of which appear only once. The source material was peripheral blood. The receptors were sampled from a man at least 80 years old with active or convalescent COVID-19.

This clone has more than one count but fewer than ten. The chain uses TRBV6-5 and TRBJ1-1; 8 bases match TRBD1. The CDR3 loop spans 13 amino acids. Losses at the gene ends were 7 bases for V and 10 bases for J; bases not matched to a gene: 11. Per the germline V gene, CDR1 is MNHEY and CDR2 is SVGAGI. The DNA of the CDR3 is TGTGCCAGCAAGCTAGGACAGGGTCTTGGAGCTTTCTTT. Translation gives CASKLGQGLGAFF.

The chain is built from TRBV19 and TRBJ1-3; TRBD1 agrees at 9 bases. Trimming took 2 bases from V and 4 from J; bases not matched to a gene: 6. The germline V gene encodes CDR1 LNHDA and CDR2 SQIVND (reference sequence). This CDR3 spans 16 amino acids. CDR3: CASSILDRGEGNTIYF. The CDR3 DNA reads as TGTGCCAGTAGTATACTGGACAGGGGCGAAGGAAACACCATATATTTT.

The rearrangement uses TRBV4-1 and TRBJ1-2; 8 nucleotides match TRBD1. CDR3 length equals 22 residues. CDR1 MGHRA and CDR2 YSYEKL come from the germline V gene. V trimming: 4 bases; J trimming: 7 bases; junction bases outside the gene matches: 32. The CDR3 region is CASSLSKDRVSGMVRGRGGYTF. The DNA for the CDR3 is TGCGCCAGCAGCCTATCCAAGGACAGGGTTAGTGGTATGGTCCGTGGACGGGGTGGCTACACCTTC.

The V call is TRBV6-5, the J call TRBJ2-3, with D uncertain. Trimming took 0 bases from V and 0 from J, leaving 4 bases between them. There are 14 residues in the CDR3. Looked up from germline, CDR1 is MNHEY and CDR2 is SVGAGI. The CDR3 reads CASSYSQSTDTQYF. CDR3 coding DNA: TGTGCCAGCAGTTACTCACAGAGCACAGATACGCAGTATTTT.

The gene calls are TRBV2 and TRBJ2-7, with D tentatively TRBD2 (6 bases). The CDR3 has 12 residues. V dropped 8 bases and J dropped 4 bases, with 12 bases sitting between them. Germline V gene data show CDR1 as SNHLY and CDR2 as FYNNEI. CDR3 protein: CASARRAYEQYF. Here the CDR3 DNA reads TGTGCCAGCGCTCGGAGGGCATACGAGCAGTACTTC.

This clone was found once. The CDR3 DNA sequence: TGTGCCAGTAGTTGGCAGGGAACTGAAAAACTGTTTTTT. Translating gives CASSWQGTEKLFF. This chain connects TRBV19 to TRBJ1-4, with TRBD1 as a possible D gene (5 bases). The CDR3 runs to 13 residues. Trimming pared 5 bases from V and 7 bases from J, leaving 11 bases between. Germline CDR1 is LNHDA and CDR2 is SQIVND (reference sequence).

This clone showed up just a few times. This chain links TRBV6-2 or TRBV6-3 with TRBJ1-1; D is possibly TRBD1 (6 bases). This CDR3 comprises 12 residues. Germline V gives CDR1 MNHEY, CDR2 SVGEGT. V lost 6 bases and J lost 8, with 13 bases in between. This CDR3 is CASSHGGGEAFF. As DNA, the CDR3 is TGTGCCAGCAGCCACGGGGGGGGCGAAGCTTTCTTT.

The chain combines TRBV21-1 with TRBJ2-6; whether TRBD2, the table's D call, matches the DNA was not checked. TRBV21-1 is a pseudogene locus. This CDR3 spans 15 amino acids. The CDR3 DNA reads TGTGCCAGCACCCATCGGGGAACTGGGGCCAACGTCCTGACTTTC. Amino acid sequence: CASTHRGTGANVLTF.

In its sample, this clone was seen once. The chain employs TRBV19 and TRBJ2-1; 9 bases agree with TRBD1. Germline assignment: CDR1 LNHDA and CDR2 SQIVND (reference sequence). The length of the CDR3 is 12 residues. The V gene end was trimmed by 6 bases and the J gene end by 15 bases; junction bases not matched to a gene: 9. The CDR3 loop is CASSFHRGLLFF. The CDR3 nucleotides are TGTGCCAGTAGCTTTCACAGGGGGCTCCTGTTCTTC.

CDR3 residues: CASSLGDRGFWANVLTF. In DNA, the CDR3 is TGCGCCAGCAGCTTGGGGGACAGGGGTTTCTGGGCCAACGTCCTGACTTTC. The chain links TRBV5-1 to TRBJ2-6; 10 bases are shared with TRBD1. Trimming cost V 0 bases and J 5 bases; bases outside gene matches: 5. The CDR3 runs to 17 residues. Germline CDR1 and CDR2: SGHRS and YFSETQ.

V usage is TRBV28 and J usage is TRBJ2-3; 10 bases are shared with TRBD1. This CDR3 region has 14 residues. The ends lost 7 bases at V and 2 bases at J; junction bases unmatched: 3. The germline CDR1 and CDR2 sequences are MDHEN and SYDVKM. In DNA, the CDR3 is TGTGCCAGCAAGGGACAGGGGCTCACAGATACGCAGTATTTT. Translated: CASKGQGLTDTQYF.

This sequence joins TRBV18 and TRBJ1-4; 9 nucleotides align to TRBD1. The CDR3 totals 17 residues. CDR1 and CDR2 (germline): KGHSH, LQKENI. V dropped 1 base and J dropped 8; count of bases not matched to a gene: 11. CDR3 residues: CASSPRSAGQGMEKLFF. The CDR3 DNA reads as TGTGCCAGCTCACCACGATCAGCGGGACAGGGAATGGAAAAACTGTTTTTT. Variable domain in full (rest from reference TRBV18 and TRBJ1-4): NAGVMQNPRHLVRRRGQEARLRCSPMKGHSHVYWYRQLPEEGLKFMVYLQKENIIDESGMPKERFSAEFPKEGPSILRIQQVVRGDSAAYFCASSPRSAGQGMEKLFFGSGTQLSVL.

V usage is TRBV6-5 and J usage is TRBJ2-3, with 8 bases identical to TRBD1. The CDR3 length is 13 residues. With V trimmed by 10 bases and J by 5 bases, 8 bases remained unmatched. The germline CDR1 and CDR2 sequences are MNHEY and SVGAGI. The CDR3 region is CATEDRVQDTQYF. The CDR3 nucleotides are TGTGCCACCGAGGACAGGGTCCAAGATACGCAGTATTTT.

This clone appeared once. The rearrangement joins TRBV18 to TRBJ2-2, with 13 positions matching TRBD2. CDR1 is KGHSH, CDR2 LQKENI, per germline. V shed 4 bases, J shed 0 bases, and the junction held 2 bases outside the gene matches. The CDR3 contains 17 residues. CDR3 residues: CASSRGTSGANTGELFF. The CDR3 nucleotides are TGTGCCAGCTCACGGGGGACTAGCGGGGCGAACACCGGGGAGCTGTTTTTT.

The chain couples TRBV24-1 to TRBJ2-1; D is uncertain. Between the trimmed V and J ends, which lost 3 bases and 4 bases, there was a span of 9 bases. The CDR3 covers 14 residues. In germline, CDR1 is KGHDR, CDR2 SFDVKD. The CDR3 DNA sequence: TGTGCCACCAGTGATCCAGAACATTACAATGAGCAGTTCTTC. Its translation is CATSDPEHYNEQFF.

The count of this clone is one. The chain employs TRBV18 and TRBJ1-1, with D perhaps TRBD1 (6 bases). The CDR3 covers 17 residues. Looked up from germline, CDR1 is KGHSH and CDR2 is LQKENI. The V gene lost 3 bases and the J gene lost 3 bases, with 20 bases spanning the gap. CDR3 sequence reads: CASSPKILGGADTEAFF. The CDR3 nucleotides read TGTGCCAGCTCACCCAAAATACTCGGGGGGGCAGACACTGAAGCTTTCTTT.

The chain combines TRBV14 with TRBJ1-4, with 7 positions matching TRBD1. The germline V gene has CDR1 SGHDN and CDR2 FVKESK. V lost 6 bases, J lost 11 bases, and 12 bases stayed unmatched. The CDR3 loop spans 14 amino acids. The chain's CDR3 is CASRPRQGIGKLFF. CDR3 nucleotide sequence: TGTGCCAGCAGACCCAGACAGGGCATCGGTAAACTGTTTTTT.

The chain links TRBV20-1 to TRBJ2-3, with a tentative D call TRBD2 (6 bases). The CDR3 covers 11 residues. CDR1 and CDR2 from the germline V gene are DFQATT and SNEGSKA (reference sequence). CDR3 residues: CRPSGGDTQYF. The CDR3 nucleotides read TGCAGGCCCTCCGGGGGAGATACGCAGTATTTT.